These 26 T cell receptor beta chains came from one sample sequenced in a study of cytomegalovirus exposure and HLA in healthy donors (dated by TCRdb to the late 2010s). Libraries were constructed by the immunoSEQ multiplex PCR assay. The multiplex PCR relied on a mix of 60 forward primers for TCR Vbeta segments and 13 reverse primers for TCR Jbeta segments. TCRdb carries this immuneACCESS record with in-frame sequences only. Its versions omit some clonotypes, under half of them owing to an unresolved V gene in the studies checked, with the rest unexplained. This sample gives about 140,000 clones in total; roughly three quarters of them show up just once. Clones ranked in the top ten supply 2.5% to 3.5% of the sample. Sequenced input: PBMCs. These receptors all stem from a female donor in good health and CMV-seronegative.

This clone showed up just once. J is TRBJ1-4 and V is TRBV11-2, with D perhaps TRBD1 (5 bases). Germline lookup yields CDR1 SGHAT and CDR2 FQNNGV. The V end was cut by 6 bases, the J end by 8 bases, with 16 bases between. The CDR3 covers 14 residues. The DNA for the CDR3 is TGTGCCAGCAGGGCCGGGACCGCGGGGGAAAAACTGTTTTTT. It encodes CASRAGTAGEKLFF.

The chain is built from TRBV9 and TRBJ2-1; 11 nucleotides agree with TRBD2. CDR1 is SGDLS, CDR2 YYNGEE, per germline. After removal of 3 bases from V and 1 base from J, the junction contained 3 bases not matched to a gene. This CDR3 spans 16 amino acids. The CDR3 reads CASSGPSGRSYNEQFF. DNA of the CDR3: TGTGCCAGCAGCGGTCCTAGCGGGAGGTCCTACAATGAGCAGTTCTTC.

The chain combines TRBV19 with TRBJ2-7; 12 bases line up with TRBD1. Germline V lookup: CDR1 LNHDA, CDR2 SQIVND (reference sequence). This CDR3 spans 16 amino acids. Trimming removed 4 bases from V and 6 bases from J; junction bases left unmatched: 10. The CDR3 region has the DNA TGTGCCAGTAGTAACCGGGACAGGGGGCGTCCGGGCGAGCAGTACTTC. This encodes CASSNRDRGRPGEQYF.

V is TRBV5-8 and J is TRBJ1-5; tentatively, D is TRBD1 (6 bases). The V end lost 0 bases, the J end lost 7 bases, and 14 bases lay between the germline ends. CDR3 length: 15 amino acids. CDR1 SGHTS and CDR2 YDEGEE come from the germline V gene. The CDR3 region is CASSLVQGLQQPQHF. CDR3 nucleotide sequence: TGTGCCAGCAGCTTGGTACAGGGTCTCCAACAGCCCCAGCATTTT.

The chain carries TRBV7-6 and TRBJ2-7; D not resolved. Between the trimmed V and J ends, which lost 2 bases and 4 bases, there was a span of 12 bases. The V gene's germline CDR1 is SGHVS and CDR2 FNYEAQ. CDR3 size: 14 residues. The CDR3 region has the DNA TGTGCCAGCAGCTTAACCCCCAGAACGTACGAGCAGTACTTC. Translation gives CASSLTPRTYEQYF.

This CDR3 reads CASSSRQPSGAETQYF. In DNA, the CDR3 is TGTGCCAGCAGCTCCAGACAACCTAGCGGGGCAGAGACCCAGTACTTC. The rearrangement uses TRBV7-6 and TRBJ2-5; 9 bases align to TRBD2. J was trimmed by 4 bases and V by 4 bases; bases with no gene match: 10. Germline lookup yields CDR1 SGHVS and CDR2 FNYEAQ. The CDR3 is 16 amino acids.

Turning to this clone: Other DNA sequences within the sample encode an identical CDR3. This chain uses TRBV18 with TRBJ2-1; a possible D gene is TRBD1 (5 bases). The CDR3 is 14 residues long. V lost 6 bases, J lost 0 bases, and 9 bases lay in between. Germline V gene sequence: CDR1 KGHSH, CDR2 LQKENI. The CDR3 DNA follows: TGTGCCAGCTCGTCCGACAGCTCCTACAATGAGCAGTTCTTC. Amino acids: CASSSDSSYNEQFF.

The rearrangement joins TRBV20-1 to TRBJ2-5; D call uncertain. Germline loops: CDR1 DFQATT, CDR2 SNEGSKA (reference sequence). CDR3 length: 10 residues. Trimming removed 6 bases at V and 4 bases at J, with 6 bases between. CDR3 coding DNA: TGCAGTGCCCTAAGAGAGACCCAGTACTTC. This sequence encodes CSALRETQYF.

This chain connects TRBV7-2 to TRBJ2-7, with 7 bases matching TRBD2. Germline V lookup: CDR1 SGHTA, CDR2 FQGNSA. Trimming cost V 5 bases and J 7 bases; bases outside gene matches: 8. The length of the CDR3 is 13 residues. CDR3 coding DNA: TGTGCCAGCAGCCCTAGCGGACCAGGGGAGCAGTACTTC. Translating it yields CASSPSGPGEQYF.

V and J are TRBV4-1 and TRBJ1-3, with D maybe TRBD1 (6 bases). The germline V and J ends were trimmed by 1 base and 3 bases, with 13 bases remaining between them. The V gene's germline CDR1 is MGHRA and CDR2 YSYEKL. The CDR3 covers 16 residues. The CDR3 region has the DNA TGCGCCAGCAGCCAAGGATGGACAGAGGGTGGAAACACCATATATTTT. Translation gives CASSQGWTEGGNTIYF.

The chain employs TRBV11-3 and TRBJ2-7; maybe TRBD1 (5 bases). From germline, CDR1 is SGHNT and CDR2 YENEEA. The CDR3 is 13 amino acids. V gave up 1 base and J gave up 3 bases, with 7 bases separating them. CDR3 in amino acids: CASSLGTYYEQYF. CDR3 DNA sequence: TGTGCCAGCAGCTTAGGGACATACTACGAGCAGTACTTC.

J is TRBJ1-2 and V is TRBV20-1; tentatively, D is TRBD1 (6 bases). Germline V gene data show CDR1 as DFQATT and CDR2 as SNEGSKA (reference sequence). The CDR3 consists of 11 residues. Trimming stripped 1 base from V and 13 bases from J, with 13 bases between. The CDR3 protein is CSARAWDKSTF. DNA of the CDR3: TGCAGTGCTAGAGCTTGGGACAAGAGCACCTTC.

This clone was recorded once. J is TRBJ2-3 and V is TRBV6-5; the match to TRBD1 covers 7 bases. Germline lookup yields CDR1 MNHEY and CDR2 SVGAGI. Trimming at V came to 2 bases and at J to 0 bases, leaving 5 bases not matched to a gene. The CDR3 length is 16 residues. Here the CDR3 DNA reads TGTGCCAGCAGTTACGCCGGGACAGCTAGCACAGATACGCAGTATTTT. Translation: CASSYAGTASTDTQYF.

The chain carries TRBV29-1 and TRBJ2-5, with D perhaps matching TRBD1 (6 bases). The CDR3 is 12 residues long. V shed 4 bases and J shed 5 bases, with 11 bases lying between them. CDR1 and CDR2 from the germline V gene are SQVTM and ANQGSEA. CDR3 nucleotide sequence: TGCAGCGTTGTCAGGGGCACGGAGACCCAGTACTTC. It is translated as CSVVRGTETQYF.

The chain carries TRBV28 and TRBJ1-3, with TRBD1 matching 7 bases. The CDR3 loop spans 15 amino acids. The J segment lost 4 bases and the V segment lost 3 bases, leaving 6 bases of the junction unmatched. CDR1 and CDR2 (germline): MDHEN, SYDVKM. CDR3 sequence reads: CASSFSGTVGNTIYF. The CDR3 nucleotides are TGTGCCAGCAGTTTCTCCGGGACAGTAGGAAACACCATATATTTT.

Regarding this clone: One end of the junction does not line up with germline, which may come from a read error. The genes are TRBV7-2 and TRBJ2-7; TRBD2 aligns across 9 bases. CDR1 and CDR2 (germline): SGHTA, FQGNSA. The CDR3 is made up of 13 amino acids. The CDR3 is CASSFLASGNPNF. CDR3 sequence (DNA): TGTGCCAGCAGCTTTTTAGCTAGCGGGAATCCGAACTTC.

This chain connects TRBV29-1 to TRBJ2-5; the match to TRBD2 covers 13 bases. V shed 8 bases, J shed 3 bases, and the junction held 6 bases outside the gene matches. There are 14 residues in the CDR3. Germline V CDR1 and CDR2: SQVTM, ANQGSEA. Here the CDR3 reads CSSHGTSGEETQYF. The CDR3 DNA reads as TGCAGCTCCCACGGGACTAGCGGGGAAGAGACCCAGTACTTC.

The rearrangement links TRBV5-3 to TRBJ1-2; TRBD1 matches 7 bases. TRBV5-3 qualifies as an ORF whose function is uncertain. After removal of 5 bases from V and 4 bases from J, the junction contained 8 bases not matched to a gene. This CDR3 spans 14 amino acids. In DNA form, the CDR3 reads TGTGCCAGAAGACCCCCCCGGGACAGCTATGGCTACACCTTC. Amino acid sequence: CARRPPRDSYGYTF.

The chain carries TRBV28 and TRBJ2-7, with D uncertain. Germline V CDR1 and CDR2: MDHEN, SYDVKM. Between the trimmed V and J ends, which lost 5 bases and 5 bases, there was a span of 10 bases. The CDR3 is made up of 12 amino acids. CDR3 coding DNA: TGTGCCAGCAGTATTACAGACCACGAGCAGTACTTC. Protein sequence: CASSITDHEQYF.

The rearrangement links TRBV5-1 to TRBJ2-3; possibly TRBD2 for D (6 bases). The CDR3 covers 15 residues. Germline V gene lookup returns CDR1 SGHRS and CDR2 YFSETQ. Trimming cost V 2 bases and J 3 bases, with 13 bases left between them. The CDR3 is CASSFGGGKTDTQYF. CDR3 nucleotides: TGCGCCAGCAGCTTCGGTGGAGGGAAAACAGATACGCAGTATTTT. The complete variable domain, with remaining parts taken from reference TRBV5-1 and TRBJ2-3, reads KAGVTQTPRYLIKTRGQQVTLSCSPISGHRSVSWYQQTPGQGLQFLFEYFSETQRNKGNFPGRFSGRQFSNSRSEMNVSTLELGDSALYLCASSFGGGKTDTQYFGPGTRLTVL.

The chain links TRBV2 to TRBJ1-5, with D possibly TRBD1 on 6 matching bases. Germline V gives CDR1 SNHLY, CDR2 FYNNEI. V shed 4 bases and J shed 2 bases, with 12 bases lying between them. The CDR3 extends over 15 amino acids. CDR3 loop: CASSGGGQGNQPQHF. The CDR3 DNA sequence: TGTGCCAGCAGTGGGGGGGGGCAGGGCAATCAGCCCCAGCATTTT.

The sample holds a few counts of this clone. The gene calls are TRBV4-3 and TRBJ2-2; 8 bases match TRBD2. The V gene end was trimmed by 0 bases and the J gene end by 3 bases; junction bases not matched to a gene: 6. CDR3 length: 17 amino acids. The germline gives CDR1 LGHNA, CDR2 YSLEER. The CDR3 DNA follows: TGCGCCAGCAGCCAAGAAGTGCGGGAGGCCTACACCGGGGAGCTGTTTTTT. It codes for CASSQEVREAYTGELFF.

The chain uses TRBV7-3 and TRBJ2-3; 13 positions agree with TRBD2. CDR1 is SGHTA, CDR2 FQGTGA, per germline. V trimming: 2 bases; J trimming: 3 bases; junction bases outside the gene matches: 8. The CDR3 has 18 residues. The CDR3 protein is CASSLLGGLAGRTDTQYF. In DNA, the CDR3 is TGTGCCAGCAGCTTATTGGGGGGACTAGCGGGGAGAACAGATACGCAGTATTTT.

The chain uses TRBV30 and TRBJ2-1, with D possibly being TRBD2 (5 bases). This CDR3 is built from 14 residues. With 6 bases removed from V and 3 bases from J, the gap between germline ends came to 15 bases. From germline, CDR1 is GTSNPN and CDR2 SVGIG (reference sequence). The CDR3 here is CACAETTVYNEQFF. CDR3 nucleotide sequence: TGTGCCTGCGCGGAGACTACCGTCTACAATGAGCAGTTCTTC.

The V call is TRBV27, the J call TRBJ2-7; 8 bases agree with TRBD1. Per the germline V gene, CDR1 is MNHEY and CDR2 is SMNVEV (reference sequence). The CDR3 extends over 19 amino acids. Trimming cost V 0 bases and J 2 bases; bases outside gene matches: 15. CDR3 residues: CASSLSILGQGGDTYEQYF. The CDR3 DNA reads TGTGCCAGCAGTTTATCGATACTAGGACAGGGCGGGGATACCTACGAGCAGTACTTC.

CDR3 DNA sequence: TGTGCCAGCACCGTTAGAGGGTATGGGTCGACAGATACGCAGTATTTT. Translation: CASTVRGYGSTDTQYF. The rearrangement uses TRBV2 and TRBJ2-3; D may be TRBD2 (5 bases). This CDR3 comprises 16 residues. In germline, CDR1 is SNHLY, CDR2 FYNNEI. Trimming stripped 7 bases from V and 3 bases from J, with 20 bases between. Based on the CDR3 plus reference TRBV2 and TRBJ2-3, the full variable domain is EPEVTQTPSHQVTQMGQEVILRCVPISNHLYFYWYRQILGQKVEFLVSFYNNEISEKSEIFDDQFSVERPDGSNFTLKIRSTKLEDSAMYFCASTVRGYGSTDTQYFGPGTRLTVL.